The sequence of this T cell receptor beta chain was determined in a study of T cell responses to AZD1222 COVID-19 vaccine. V dropped 5 bases and J dropped 6 bases, with 17 bases sitting between them. Germline V lookup: CDR1 SGHAT, CDR2 FQNNGV. The length of the CDR3 is 15 residues. Study-level results: Clonal diversity may have been underestimated, and the donors were mostly white British, with more females than males. Distributed over spike, vaccine-associated CD4 TCRs predominated at 160-218 and 743-854.

Here immunoSEQ multiplex PCR was the method, and the copy in TCRdb shows in-frame clones only, minus some. The data contain over 150,000 clones, about nine tenths of them singletons. Notes on this clone: Its antigen is undetermined.

The sequence came from an adult in good health. The starting material was peripheral blood, obtained on day 0 of AZD1222 vaccination. This rearrangement joins TRBV11-2 to TRBJ1-5, with a tentative D call TRBD1 (5 bases). The DNA for the CDR3 is TGTGCCAGCAGCGGAGGGGTAGGAGGGCGTCAGCCCCAGCATTTT. Amino acids: CASSGGVGGRQPQHF.